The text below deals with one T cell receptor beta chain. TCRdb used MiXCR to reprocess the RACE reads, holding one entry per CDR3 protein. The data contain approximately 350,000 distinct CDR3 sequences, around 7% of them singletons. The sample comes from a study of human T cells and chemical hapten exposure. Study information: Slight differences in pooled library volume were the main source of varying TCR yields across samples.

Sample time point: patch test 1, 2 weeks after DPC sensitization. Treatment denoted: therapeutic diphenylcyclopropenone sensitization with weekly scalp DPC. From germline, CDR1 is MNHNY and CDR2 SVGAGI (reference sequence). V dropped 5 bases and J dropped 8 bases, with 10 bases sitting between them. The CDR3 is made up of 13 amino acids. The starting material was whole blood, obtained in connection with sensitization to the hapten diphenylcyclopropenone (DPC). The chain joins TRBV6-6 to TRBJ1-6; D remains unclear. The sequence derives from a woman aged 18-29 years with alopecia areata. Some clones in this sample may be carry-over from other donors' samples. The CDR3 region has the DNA TGTGCCAGCAGTCCATGGGTGGATTCACCCCTCCACTTT. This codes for CASSPWVDSPLHF.